This passage covers 5 T cell receptor beta chains from one sample sequenced in a study of blood T cell repertoires in COVID-19. Produced via immunoSEQ multiplex PCR; TCRdb's table is partial and in-frame only. Of approximately 200,000 clones in the sample, around three quarters were seen once. Sequenced material: peripheral blood. Every receptor here comes from a man between 60 and 70 years old with active or convalescent COVID-19.

The chain links TRBV11-3 to TRBJ2-1; possibly TRBD2 for D (6 bases). Trimming left V 4 bases short and J 2 bases short, with 12 bases between. This CDR3 spans 15 amino acids. Germline CDR1 SGHNT, CDR2 YENEEA. CDR3 DNA sequence: TGTGCCAGCAGCTCGGGCGGGACCACCTACAATGAGCAGTTCTTC. Protein: CASSSGGTTYNEQFF.

This clone has just one count. This rearrangement joins TRBV6-2 or TRBV6-3 to TRBJ2-7; D possibly corresponds to TRBD2 (6 bases). CDR3 length: 14 residues. V was trimmed by 7 bases and J by 6 bases, leaving 19 bases between them. The germline V gene has CDR1 MNHEY and CDR2 SVGEGT. CDR3 DNA sequence: TGTGCCAGCACCCCTAGCGCAAGTGCGGGCGAGCAGTACTTC. Protein: CASTPSASAGEQYF.

The chain joins TRBV27 to TRBJ2-3; D might be TRBD2 (5 bases). There are 14 residues in the CDR3. V was cut by 5 bases and J by 7 bases, with 16 bases left in between. The V gene's germline CDR1 is MNHEY and CDR2 SMNVEV (reference sequence). The CDR3 sequence is CASSGGSAQHTQYF. The CDR3 DNA sequence: TGTGCCAGCAGTGGAGGCTCGGCGCAACATACGCAGTATTTT.

The chain uses TRBV5-1 and TRBJ2-7; possible D gene TRBD2, 6 bases. The CDR3 covers 16 residues. The germline V gene encodes CDR1 SGHRS and CDR2 YFSETQ. Between the trimmed V and J ends, which lost 0 bases and 2 bases, there was a span of 15 bases. CDR3 residues: CASSLAGASSTYEQYF. CDR3 coding DNA: TGCGCCAGCAGCTTGGCGGGAGCTTCGTCGACCTACGAGCAGTACTTC.

This chain uses TRBV19 with TRBJ2-2; 8 bases agree with TRBD1. The CDR3 has 14 residues. Trimming cost V 4 bases and J 7 bases; bases outside gene matches: 5. CDR1 is LNHDA and CDR2 is SQIVND in the germline V gene (reference sequence). The CDR3 protein is CASSTGTGNGELFF. CDR3 DNA: TGTGCCAGTAGTACCGGGACAGGAAACGGGGAGCTGTTTTTT.